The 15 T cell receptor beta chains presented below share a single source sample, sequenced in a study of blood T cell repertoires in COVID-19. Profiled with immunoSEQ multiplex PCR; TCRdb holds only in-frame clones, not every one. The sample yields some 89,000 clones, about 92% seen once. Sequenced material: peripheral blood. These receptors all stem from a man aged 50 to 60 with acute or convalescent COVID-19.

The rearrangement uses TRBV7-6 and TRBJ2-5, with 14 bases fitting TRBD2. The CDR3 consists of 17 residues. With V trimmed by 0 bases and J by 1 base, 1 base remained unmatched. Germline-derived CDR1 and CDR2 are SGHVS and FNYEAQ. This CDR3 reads CASSLAGTSGGQETQYF. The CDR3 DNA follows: TGTGCCAGCAGCTTAGCCGGGACTAGCGGGGGCCAAGAGACCCAGTACTTC.

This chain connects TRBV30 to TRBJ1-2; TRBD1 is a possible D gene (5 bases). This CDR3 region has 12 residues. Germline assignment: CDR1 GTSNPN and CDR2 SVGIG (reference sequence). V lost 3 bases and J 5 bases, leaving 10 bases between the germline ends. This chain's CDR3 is CAWSPDRYGYTF. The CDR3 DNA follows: TGTGCCTGGAGCCCTGACAGATATGGCTACACCTTC. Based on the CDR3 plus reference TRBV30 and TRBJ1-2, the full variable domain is SQTIHQWPATLVQPVGSPLSLECTVEGTSNPNLYWYRQAAGRGLQLLFYSVGIGQISSEVPQNLSASRPQDRQFILSSKKLLLSDSGFYLCAWSPDRYGYTFGSGTRLTVV.

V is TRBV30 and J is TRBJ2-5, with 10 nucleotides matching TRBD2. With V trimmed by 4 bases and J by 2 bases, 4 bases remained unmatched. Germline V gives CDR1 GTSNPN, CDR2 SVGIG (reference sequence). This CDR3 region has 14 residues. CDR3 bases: TGTGCCTGGACAGCGGGGGGGGGACAAGAGACCCAGTACTTC. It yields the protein CAWTAGGGQETQYF.

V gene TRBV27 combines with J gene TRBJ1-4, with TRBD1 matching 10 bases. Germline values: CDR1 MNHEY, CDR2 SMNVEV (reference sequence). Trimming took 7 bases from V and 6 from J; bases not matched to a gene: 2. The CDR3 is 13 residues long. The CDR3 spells CASKDRGYEKLFF. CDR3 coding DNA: TGTGCCAGCAAGGACAGGGGGTATGAAAAACTGTTTTTT. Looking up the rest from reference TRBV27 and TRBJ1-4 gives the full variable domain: EAQVTQNPRYLITVTGKKLTVTCSQNMNHEYMSWYRQDPGLGLRQIYYSMNVEVTDKGDVPEGYKVSRKEKRNFPLILESPSPNQTSLYFCASKDRGYEKLFFGSGTQLSVL.

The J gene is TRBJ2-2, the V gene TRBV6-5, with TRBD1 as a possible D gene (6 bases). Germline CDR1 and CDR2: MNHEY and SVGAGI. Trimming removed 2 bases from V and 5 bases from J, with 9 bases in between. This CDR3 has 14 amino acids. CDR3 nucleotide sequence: TGTGCCAGCAGTTACCTCCAGGGGACCGGGGAGCTGTTTTTT. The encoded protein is CASSYLQGTGELFF.

CDR3 sequence reads: CASRVTGGDHQPQHF. The CDR3 DNA is TGTGCCAGCAGGGTGACAGGTGGAGATCATCAGCCCCAGCATTTT. The rearrangement joins TRBV28 to TRBJ1-5; tentative D call: TRBD1 (6 bases). This CDR3 region has 15 residues. Trimming left V 6 bases short and J 5 bases short, with 17 bases between. Germline values: CDR1 MDHEN, CDR2 SYDVKM.

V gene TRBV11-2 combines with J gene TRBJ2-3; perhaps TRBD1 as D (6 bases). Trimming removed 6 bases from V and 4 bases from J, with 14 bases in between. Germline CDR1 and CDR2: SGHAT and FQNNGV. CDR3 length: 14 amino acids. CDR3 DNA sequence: TGTGCCAGCAGGCGTGGGGGCGAGGCAGATACGCAGTATTTT. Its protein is CASRRGGEADTQYF.

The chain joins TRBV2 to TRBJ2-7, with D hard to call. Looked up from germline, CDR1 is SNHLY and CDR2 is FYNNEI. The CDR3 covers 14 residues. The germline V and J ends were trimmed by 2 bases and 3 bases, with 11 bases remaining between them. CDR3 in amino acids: CASSELQVNYEQYF. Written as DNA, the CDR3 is TGTGCCAGCAGTGAATTGCAGGTTAACTACGAGCAGTACTTC.

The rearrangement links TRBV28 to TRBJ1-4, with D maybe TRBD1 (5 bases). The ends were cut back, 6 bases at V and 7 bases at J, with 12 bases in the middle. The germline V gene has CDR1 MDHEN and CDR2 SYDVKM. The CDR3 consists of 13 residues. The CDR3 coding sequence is TGTGCCAGCAGCACGGGGGGGAGTGAAAAACTGTTTTTT. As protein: CASSTGGSEKLFF.

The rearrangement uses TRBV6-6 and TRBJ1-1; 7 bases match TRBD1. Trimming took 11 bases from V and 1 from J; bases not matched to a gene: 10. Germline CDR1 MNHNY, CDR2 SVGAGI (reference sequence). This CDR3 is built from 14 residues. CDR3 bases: TGTGCCGCCTCCCCCACAGGGGCGAACACTGAAGCTTTCTTT. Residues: CAASPTGANTEAFF.

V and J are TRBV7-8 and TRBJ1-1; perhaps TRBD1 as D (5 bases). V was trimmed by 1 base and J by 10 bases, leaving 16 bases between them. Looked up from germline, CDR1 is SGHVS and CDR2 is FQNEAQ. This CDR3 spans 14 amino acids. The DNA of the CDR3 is TGTGCCAGCAGCTTAGATTCTTCAAGTAGGGGAGCTTTCTTT. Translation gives CASSLDSSSRGAFF.

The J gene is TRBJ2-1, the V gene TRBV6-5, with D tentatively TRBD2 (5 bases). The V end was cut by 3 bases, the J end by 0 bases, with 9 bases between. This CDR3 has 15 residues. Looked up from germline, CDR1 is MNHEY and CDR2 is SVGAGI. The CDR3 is CASSYDGISYNEQFF. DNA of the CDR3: TGTGCCAGCAGTTATGACGGGATCTCCTACAATGAGCAGTTCTTC.

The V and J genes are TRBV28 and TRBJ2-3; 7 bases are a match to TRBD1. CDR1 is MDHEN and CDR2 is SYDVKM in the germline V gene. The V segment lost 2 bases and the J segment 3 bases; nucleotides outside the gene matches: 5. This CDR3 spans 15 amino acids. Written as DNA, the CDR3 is TGTGCCAGCAGTTTAAGGACAGGTTTTACAGATACGCAGTATTTT. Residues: CASSLRTGFTDTQYF.

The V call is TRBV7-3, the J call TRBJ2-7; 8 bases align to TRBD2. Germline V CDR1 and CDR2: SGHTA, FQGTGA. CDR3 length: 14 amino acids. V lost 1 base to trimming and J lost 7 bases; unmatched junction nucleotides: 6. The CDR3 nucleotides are TGTGCCAGCAGCTTAAGAGGAACTAGCGGTGAGCAGTACTTC. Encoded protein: CASSLRGTSGEQYF.

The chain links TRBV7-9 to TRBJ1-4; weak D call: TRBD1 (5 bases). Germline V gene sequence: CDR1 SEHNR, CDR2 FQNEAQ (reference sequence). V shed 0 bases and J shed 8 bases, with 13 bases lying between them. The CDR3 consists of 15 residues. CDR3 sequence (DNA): TGTGCCAGCAGCTTAGCGCGGCAGGGTGGCGAAAAACTGTTTTTT. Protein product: CASSLARQGGEKLFF.